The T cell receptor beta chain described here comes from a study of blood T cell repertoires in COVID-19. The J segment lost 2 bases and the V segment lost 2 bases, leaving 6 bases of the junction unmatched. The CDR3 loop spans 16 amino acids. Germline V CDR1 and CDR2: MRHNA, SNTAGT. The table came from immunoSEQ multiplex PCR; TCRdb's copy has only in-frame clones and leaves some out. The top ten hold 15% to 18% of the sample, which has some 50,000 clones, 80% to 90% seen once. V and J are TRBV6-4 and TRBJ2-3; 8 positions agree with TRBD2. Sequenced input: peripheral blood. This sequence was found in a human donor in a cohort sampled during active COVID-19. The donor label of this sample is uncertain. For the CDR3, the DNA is TGTGCCAGCAGTGACCGCCGGGGGGGCCCCACAGATACGCAGTATTTT. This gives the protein CASSDRRGGPTDTQYF.